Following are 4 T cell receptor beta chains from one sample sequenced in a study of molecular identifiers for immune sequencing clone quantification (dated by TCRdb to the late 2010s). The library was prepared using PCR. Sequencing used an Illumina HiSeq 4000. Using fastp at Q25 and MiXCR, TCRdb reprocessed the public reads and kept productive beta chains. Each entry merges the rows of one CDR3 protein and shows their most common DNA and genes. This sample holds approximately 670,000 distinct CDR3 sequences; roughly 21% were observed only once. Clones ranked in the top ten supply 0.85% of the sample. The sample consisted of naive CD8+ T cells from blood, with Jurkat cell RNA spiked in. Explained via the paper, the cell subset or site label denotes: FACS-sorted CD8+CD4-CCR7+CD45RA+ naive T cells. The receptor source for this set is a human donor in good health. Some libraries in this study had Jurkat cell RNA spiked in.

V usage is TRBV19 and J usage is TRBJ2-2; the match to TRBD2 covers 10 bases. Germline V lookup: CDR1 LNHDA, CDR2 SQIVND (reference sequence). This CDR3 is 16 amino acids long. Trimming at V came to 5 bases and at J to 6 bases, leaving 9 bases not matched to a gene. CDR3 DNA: TGTGCCAGTAGTCCCCGTGGGAGCGGGAGGGCCGGGGAGCTGTTTTTT. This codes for CASSPRGSGRAGELFF.

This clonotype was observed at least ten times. The CDR3 loop reads CSARDSHNTEAFF. Here the CDR3 DNA reads TGCAGTGCTAGAGATTCCCATAACACTGAAGCTTTCTTT. V usage is TRBV20-1 and J usage is TRBJ1-1, with D unresolved. Trimming removed 0 bases from V and 2 bases from J, with 7 bases in between. Germline-derived CDR1 and CDR2 are DFQATT and SNEGSKA (reference sequence). There are 13 residues in the CDR3.

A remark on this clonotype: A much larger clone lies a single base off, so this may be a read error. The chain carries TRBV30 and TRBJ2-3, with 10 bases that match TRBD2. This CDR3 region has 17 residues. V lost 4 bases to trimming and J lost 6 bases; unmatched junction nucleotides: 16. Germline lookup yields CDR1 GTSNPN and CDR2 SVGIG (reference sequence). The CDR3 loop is CAWNAIGTSDFSDTQYF. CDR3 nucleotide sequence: TGTGCCTGGAACGCCATCGGGACTAGCGACTTTTCCGATACGCAGTATTTT.

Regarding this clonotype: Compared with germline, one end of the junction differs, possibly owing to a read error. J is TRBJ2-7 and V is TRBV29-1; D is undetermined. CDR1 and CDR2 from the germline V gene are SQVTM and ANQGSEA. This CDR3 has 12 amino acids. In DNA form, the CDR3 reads TGCAGCGTTAAAGACAATACCTACGAGCAGCACTTC. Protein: CSVKDNTYEQHF.